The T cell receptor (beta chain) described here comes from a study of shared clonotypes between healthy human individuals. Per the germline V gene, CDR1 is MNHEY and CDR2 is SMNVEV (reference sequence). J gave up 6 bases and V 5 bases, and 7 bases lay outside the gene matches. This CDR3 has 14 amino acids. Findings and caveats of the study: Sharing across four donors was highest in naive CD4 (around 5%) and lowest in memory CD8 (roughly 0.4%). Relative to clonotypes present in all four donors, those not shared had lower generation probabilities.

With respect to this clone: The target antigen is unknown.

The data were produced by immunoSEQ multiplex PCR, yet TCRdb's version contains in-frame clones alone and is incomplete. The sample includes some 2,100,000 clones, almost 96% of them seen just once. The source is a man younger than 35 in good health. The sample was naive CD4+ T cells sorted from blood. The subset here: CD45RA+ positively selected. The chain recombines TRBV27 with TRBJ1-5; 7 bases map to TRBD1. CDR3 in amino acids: CASSPRQGAQPQHF. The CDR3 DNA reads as TGTGCCAGCAGTCCCAGACAGGGCGCTCAGCCCCAGCATTTT.